The clone carrying this T cell receptor beta chain appeared once. The data belong to a study of blood T cell repertoires in COVID-19. Study overall: Donors in the United States, Italy and Spain gave samples during acute or convalescent COVID-19. The cDNA or gDNA used as material had been derived from T cells, B-cell-depleted T cells, or PBMCs.

Measured with immunoSEQ multiplex PCR; TCRdb has only the in-frame clones, and not every one. The table includes about 120,000 clones, about 82% detected once. Germline loops: CDR1 MRHNA, CDR2 SNTAGT. Trimming removed 4 bases from V and 6 bases from J, with 12 bases in between. CDR3 length: 13 amino acids. The chain links TRBV6-4 to TRBJ1-2, with D perhaps TRBD1 (6 bases). Sequencing input: peripheral blood. The sequence came from a man in his sixties with active or convalescent COVID-19. CDR3 in DNA: TGTGCCAGCAGTGGCACAGGGAAGAATGGCTACACCTTC. It codes for CASSGTGKNGYTF.